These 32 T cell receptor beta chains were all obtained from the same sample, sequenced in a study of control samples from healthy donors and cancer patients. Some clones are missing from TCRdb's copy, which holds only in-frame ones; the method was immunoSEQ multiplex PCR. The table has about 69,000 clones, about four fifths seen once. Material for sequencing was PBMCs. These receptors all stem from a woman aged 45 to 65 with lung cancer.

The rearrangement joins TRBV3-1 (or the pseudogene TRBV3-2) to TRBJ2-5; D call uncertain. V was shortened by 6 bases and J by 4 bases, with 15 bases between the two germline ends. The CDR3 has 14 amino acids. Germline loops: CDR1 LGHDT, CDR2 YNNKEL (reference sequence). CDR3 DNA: TGTGCCAGCAGTCGCACCAGCGTGTTAGAGACCCAGTACTTC. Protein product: CASSRTSVLETQYF.

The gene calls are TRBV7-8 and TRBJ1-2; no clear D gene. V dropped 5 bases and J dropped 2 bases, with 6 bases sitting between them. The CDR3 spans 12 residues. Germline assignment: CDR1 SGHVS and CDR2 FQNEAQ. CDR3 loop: CASSRENYGYTF. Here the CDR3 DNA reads TGTGCCAGCAGCCGTGAGAACTATGGCTACACCTTC.

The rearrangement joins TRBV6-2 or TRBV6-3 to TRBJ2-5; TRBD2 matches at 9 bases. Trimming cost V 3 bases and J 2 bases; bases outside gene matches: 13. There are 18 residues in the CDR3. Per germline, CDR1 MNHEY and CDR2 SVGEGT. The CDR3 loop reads CASSYRKKVAGEQETQYF. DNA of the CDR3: TGTGCCAGCAGTTATAGGAAGAAAGTAGCGGGGGAGCAAGAGACCCAGTACTTC.

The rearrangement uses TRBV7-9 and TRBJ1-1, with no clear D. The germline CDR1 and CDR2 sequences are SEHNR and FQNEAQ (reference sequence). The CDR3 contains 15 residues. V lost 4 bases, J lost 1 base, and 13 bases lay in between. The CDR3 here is CASSSFWTENTEAFF. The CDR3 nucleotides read TGTGCCAGCAGCTCCTTTTGGACGGAGAACACTGAAGCTTTCTTT.

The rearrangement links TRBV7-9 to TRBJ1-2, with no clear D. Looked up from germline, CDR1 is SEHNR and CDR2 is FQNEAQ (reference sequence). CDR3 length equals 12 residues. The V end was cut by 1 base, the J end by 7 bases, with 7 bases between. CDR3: CASSLEGSGYTF. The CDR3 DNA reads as TGTGCCAGCAGCTTAGAGGGAAGTGGCTACACCTTC.

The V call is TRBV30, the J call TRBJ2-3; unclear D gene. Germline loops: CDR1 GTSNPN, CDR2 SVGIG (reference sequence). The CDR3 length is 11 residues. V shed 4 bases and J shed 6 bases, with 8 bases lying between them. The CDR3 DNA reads TGTGCCTGGACCCCCTCGGATACGCAGTATTTT. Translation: CAWTPSDTQYF.

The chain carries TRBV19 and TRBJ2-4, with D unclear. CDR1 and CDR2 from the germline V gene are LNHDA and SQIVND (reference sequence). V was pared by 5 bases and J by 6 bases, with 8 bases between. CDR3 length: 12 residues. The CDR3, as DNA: TGTGCCAGTAGTTTAACTGGAAACATTCAGTACTTC. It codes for CASSLTGNIQYF.

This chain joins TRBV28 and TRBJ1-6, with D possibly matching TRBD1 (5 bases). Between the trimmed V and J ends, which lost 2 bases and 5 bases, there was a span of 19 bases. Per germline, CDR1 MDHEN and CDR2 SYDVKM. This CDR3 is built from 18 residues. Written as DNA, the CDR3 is TGTGCCAGCAGTTTAGGGGTAGAGGGGAGGTGGGATAATTCACCCCTCCACTTT. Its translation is CASSLGVEGRWDNSPLHF.

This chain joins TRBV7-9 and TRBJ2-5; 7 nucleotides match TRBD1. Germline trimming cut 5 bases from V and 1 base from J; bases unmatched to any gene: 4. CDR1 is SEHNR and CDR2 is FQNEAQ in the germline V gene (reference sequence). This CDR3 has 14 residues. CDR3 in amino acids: CASSPSGGQETQYF. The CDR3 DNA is TGTGCCAGCAGCCCCTCAGGGGGCCAAGAGACCCAGTACTTC.

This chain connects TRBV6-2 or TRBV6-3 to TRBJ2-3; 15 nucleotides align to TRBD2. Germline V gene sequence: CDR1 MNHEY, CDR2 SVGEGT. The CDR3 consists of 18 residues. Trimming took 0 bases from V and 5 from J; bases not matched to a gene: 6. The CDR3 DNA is TGTGCCAGCAGTTACTCGAGGACTAGCGGGGGGGCCATAGATACGCAGTATTTT. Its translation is CASSYSRTSGGAIDTQYF.

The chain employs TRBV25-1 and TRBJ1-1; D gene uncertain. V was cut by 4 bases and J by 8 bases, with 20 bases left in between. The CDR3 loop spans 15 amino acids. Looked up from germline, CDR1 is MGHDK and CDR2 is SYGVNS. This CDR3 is CASSVAGIAKPEAFF. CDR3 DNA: TGTGCCAGCAGTGTGGCCGGGATCGCTAAGCCGGAAGCTTTCTTT.

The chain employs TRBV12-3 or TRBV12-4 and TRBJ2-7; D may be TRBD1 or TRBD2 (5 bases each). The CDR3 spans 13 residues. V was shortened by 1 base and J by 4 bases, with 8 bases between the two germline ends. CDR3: CASSLDWGYEQYF. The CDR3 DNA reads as TGTGCCAGCAGTTTAGATTGGGGGTACGAGCAGTACTTC.

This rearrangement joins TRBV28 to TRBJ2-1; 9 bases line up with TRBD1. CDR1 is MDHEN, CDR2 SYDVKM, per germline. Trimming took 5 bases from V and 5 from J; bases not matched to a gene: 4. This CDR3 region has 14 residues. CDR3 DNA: TGTGCCAGCAGTCATTGGACAGGGGACAATGAGCAGTTCTTC. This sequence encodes CASSHWTGDNEQFF.

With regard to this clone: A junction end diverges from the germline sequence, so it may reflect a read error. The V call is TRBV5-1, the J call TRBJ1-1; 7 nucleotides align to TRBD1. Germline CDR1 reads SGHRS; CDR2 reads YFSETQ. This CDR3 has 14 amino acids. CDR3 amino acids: CASRLDRMNTEAFF. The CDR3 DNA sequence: TGCGCCAGCAGATTGGACAGGATGAACACTGAAGCTTTCTTT. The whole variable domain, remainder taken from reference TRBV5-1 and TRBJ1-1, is KAGVTQTPRYLIKTRGQQVTLSCSPISGHRSVSWYQQTPGQGLQFLFEYFSETQRNKGNFPGRFSGRQFSNSRSEMNVSTLELGDSALYLCASRLDRMNTEAFFGQGTRLTVV.

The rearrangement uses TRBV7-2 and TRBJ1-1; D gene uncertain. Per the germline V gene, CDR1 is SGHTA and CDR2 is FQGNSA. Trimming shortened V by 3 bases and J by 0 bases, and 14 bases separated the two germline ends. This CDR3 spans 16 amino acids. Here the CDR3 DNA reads TGTGCCAGCAGCTTCTCGGGAGGGCGTTTGAACACTGAAGCTTTCTTT. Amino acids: CASSFSGGRLNTEAFF. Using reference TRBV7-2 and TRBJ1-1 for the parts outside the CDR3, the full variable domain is GAGVSQSPSNKVTEKGKDVELRCDPISGHTALYWYRQSLGQGLEFLIYFQGNSAPDKSGLPSDRFSAERTGGSVSTLTIQRTQQEDSAVYLCASSFSGGRLNTEAFFGQGTRLTVV.

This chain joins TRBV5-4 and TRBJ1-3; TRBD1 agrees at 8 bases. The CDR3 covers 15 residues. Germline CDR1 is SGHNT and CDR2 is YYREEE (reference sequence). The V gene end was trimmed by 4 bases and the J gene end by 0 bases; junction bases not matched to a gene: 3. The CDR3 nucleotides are TGTGCCAGCAGCCCTGACAGGGGCTCTGGAAACACCATATATTTT. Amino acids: CASSPDRGSGNTIYF.

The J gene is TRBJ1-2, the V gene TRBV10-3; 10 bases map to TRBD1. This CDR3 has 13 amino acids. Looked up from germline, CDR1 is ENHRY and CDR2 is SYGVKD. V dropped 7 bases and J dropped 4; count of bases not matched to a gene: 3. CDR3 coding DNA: TGTGCCATCACTCGGACAGGGGGCTATGGCTACACCTTC. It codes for CAITRTGGYGYTF.

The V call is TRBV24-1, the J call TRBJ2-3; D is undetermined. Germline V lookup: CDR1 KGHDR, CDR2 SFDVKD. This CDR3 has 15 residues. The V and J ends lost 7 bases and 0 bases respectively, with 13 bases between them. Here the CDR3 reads CATSPRLGSTDTQYF. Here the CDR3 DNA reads TGTGCCACCAGCCCCCGGTTGGGGAGCACAGATACGCAGTATTTT.

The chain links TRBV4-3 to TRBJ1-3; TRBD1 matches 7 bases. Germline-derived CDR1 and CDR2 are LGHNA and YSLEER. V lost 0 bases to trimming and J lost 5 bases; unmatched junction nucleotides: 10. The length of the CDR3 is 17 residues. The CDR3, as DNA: TGCGCCAGCAGCCAAGAGTATGGGGCAGGGGGAAGAAACACCATATATTTT. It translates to CASSQEYGAGGRNTIYF.

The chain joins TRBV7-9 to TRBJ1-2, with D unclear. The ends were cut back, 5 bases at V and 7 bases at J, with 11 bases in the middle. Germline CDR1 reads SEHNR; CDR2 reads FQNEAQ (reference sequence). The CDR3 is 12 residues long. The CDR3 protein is CASSGTLLGYTF. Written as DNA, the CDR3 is TGTGCCAGCAGCGGAACCCTCCTTGGCTACACCTTC.

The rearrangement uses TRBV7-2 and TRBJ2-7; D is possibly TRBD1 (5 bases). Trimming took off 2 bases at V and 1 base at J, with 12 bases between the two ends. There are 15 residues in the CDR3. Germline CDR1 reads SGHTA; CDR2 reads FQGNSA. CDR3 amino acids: CASSLSTGYSYEQYF. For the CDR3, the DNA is TGTGCCAGCAGCTTAAGCACAGGTTATTCCTACGAGCAGTACTTC. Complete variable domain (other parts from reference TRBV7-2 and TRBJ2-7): GAGVSQSPSNKVTEKGKDVELRCDPISGHTALYWYRQSLGQGLEFLIYFQGNSAPDKSGLPSDRFSAERTGGSVSTLTIQRTQQEDSAVYLCASSLSTGYSYEQYFGPGTRLTVT.

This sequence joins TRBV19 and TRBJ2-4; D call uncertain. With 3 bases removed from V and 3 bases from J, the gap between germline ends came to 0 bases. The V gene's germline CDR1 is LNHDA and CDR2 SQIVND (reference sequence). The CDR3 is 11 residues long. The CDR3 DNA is TGTGCCAGTAGTATCAAAAACATTCAGTACTTC. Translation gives CASSIKNIQYF. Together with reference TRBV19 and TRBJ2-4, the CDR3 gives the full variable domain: DGGITQSPKYLFRKEGQNVTLSCEQNLNHDAMYWYRQDPGQGLRLIYYSQIVNDFQKGDIAEGYSVSREKKESFPLTVTSAQKNPTAFYLCASSIKNIQYFGAGTRLSVL.

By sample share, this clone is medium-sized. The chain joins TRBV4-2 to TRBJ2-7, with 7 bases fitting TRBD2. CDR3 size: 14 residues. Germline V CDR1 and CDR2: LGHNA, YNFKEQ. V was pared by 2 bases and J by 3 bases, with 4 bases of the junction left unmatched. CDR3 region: CASSQLGEGYEQYF. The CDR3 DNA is TGTGCCAGCAGCCAACTAGGGGAGGGCTACGAGCAGTACTTC.

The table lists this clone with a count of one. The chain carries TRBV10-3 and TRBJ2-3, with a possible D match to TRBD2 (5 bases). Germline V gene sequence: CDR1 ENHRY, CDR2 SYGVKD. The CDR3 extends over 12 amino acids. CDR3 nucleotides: TGTGCGTCTATCGGGGACACAGATACGCAGTATTTT. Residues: CASIGDTDTQYF.

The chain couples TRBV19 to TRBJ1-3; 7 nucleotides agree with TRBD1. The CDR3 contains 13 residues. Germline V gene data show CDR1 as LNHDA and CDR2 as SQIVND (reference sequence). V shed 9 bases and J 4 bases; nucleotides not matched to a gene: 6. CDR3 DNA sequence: TGTGCCAGCAGACAGGGATCCGGAAACACCATATATTTT. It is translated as CASRQGSGNTIYF. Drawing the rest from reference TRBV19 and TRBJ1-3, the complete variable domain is DGGITQSPKYLFRKEGQNVTLSCEQNLNHDAMYWYRQDPGQGLRLIYYSQIVNDFQKGDIAEGYSVSREKKESFPLTVTSAQKNPTAFYLCASRQGSGNTIYFGEGSWLTVV.

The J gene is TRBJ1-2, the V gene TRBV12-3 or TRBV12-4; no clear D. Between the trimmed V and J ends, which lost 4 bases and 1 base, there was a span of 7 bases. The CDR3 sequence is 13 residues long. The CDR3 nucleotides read TGTGCCAGCAGTTATGCGATTAACTATGGCTACACCTTC. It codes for CASSYAINYGYTF.

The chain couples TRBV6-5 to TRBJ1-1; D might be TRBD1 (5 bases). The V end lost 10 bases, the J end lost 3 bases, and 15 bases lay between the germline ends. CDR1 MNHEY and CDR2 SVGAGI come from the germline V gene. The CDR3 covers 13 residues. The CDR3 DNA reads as TGTGCCAACAGAGGCATAGGGGACACTGAAGCTTTCTTT. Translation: CANRGIGDTEAFF.

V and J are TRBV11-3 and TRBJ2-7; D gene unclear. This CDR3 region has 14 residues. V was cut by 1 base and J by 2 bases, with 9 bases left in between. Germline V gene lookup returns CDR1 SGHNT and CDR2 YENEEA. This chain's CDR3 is CASSLGPPTYEQYF. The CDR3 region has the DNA TGTGCCAGCAGCTTAGGACCTCCCACCTACGAGCAGTACTTC.

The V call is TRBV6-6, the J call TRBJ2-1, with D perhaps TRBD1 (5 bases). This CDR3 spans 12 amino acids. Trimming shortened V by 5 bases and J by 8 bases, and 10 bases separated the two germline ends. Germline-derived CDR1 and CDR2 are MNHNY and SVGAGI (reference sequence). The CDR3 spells CASSPRVDEQFF. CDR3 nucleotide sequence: TGTGCCAGCAGTCCCAGGGTCGATGAGCAGTTCTTC.

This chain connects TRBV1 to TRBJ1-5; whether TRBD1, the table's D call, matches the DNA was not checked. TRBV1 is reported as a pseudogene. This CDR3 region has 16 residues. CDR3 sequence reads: CTSSQKQGGDNQPQHF. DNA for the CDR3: TGCACCAGCAGCCAAAAACAGGGGGGGGACAATCAGCCCCAGCATTTT.

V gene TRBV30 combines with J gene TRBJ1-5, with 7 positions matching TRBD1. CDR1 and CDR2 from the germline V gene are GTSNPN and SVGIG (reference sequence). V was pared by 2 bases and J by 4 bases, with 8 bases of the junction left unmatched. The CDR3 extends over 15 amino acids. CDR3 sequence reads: CAWSTMGQPNQPQHF. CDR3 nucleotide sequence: TGTGCCTGGAGTACGATGGGACAGCCGAATCAGCCCCAGCATTTT.

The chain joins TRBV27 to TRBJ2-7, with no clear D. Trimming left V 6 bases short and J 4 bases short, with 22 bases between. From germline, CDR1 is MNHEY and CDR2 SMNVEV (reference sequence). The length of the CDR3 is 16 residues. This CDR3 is CASSFRLQVSAYEQYF. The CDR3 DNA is TGTGCCAGCAGCTTCCGACTGCAAGTTTCAGCTTACGAGCAGTACTTC.